This entry lists 18 T cell receptor beta chains sequenced from one sample in a study of blood T cell repertoires in COVID-19. Sequencing used immunoSEQ multiplex PCR; TCRdb keeps in-frame clones, though not all of them. The table lists approximately 440,000 clones, about 90% of them singletons. Sequenced sample: PBMCs or T cells enriched from blood (not recorded which). The receptors derive from a man aged 18-30 years who had recovered from COVID-19.

Only one count was recorded for this clone. This chain joins TRBV20-1 and TRBJ1-5; D is undetermined. V was clipped by 3 bases and J by 0 bases, with 9 bases between them. CDR1 and CDR2 (germline): DFQATT, SNEGSKA (reference sequence). CDR3 size: 14 residues. The CDR3 sequence is CSASSGNSNQPQHF. DNA of the CDR3: TGCAGTGCTAGTTCCGGGAATAGCAATCAGCCCCAGCATTTT.

The chain has TRBV5-5 and TRBJ1-2; possibly TRBD1 for D (6 bases). V lost 5 bases, J lost 12 bases, and 14 bases lay in between. Germline loops: CDR1 SGHKS, CDR2 YYEKEE (reference sequence). The CDR3 is made up of 11 amino acids. The CDR3 DNA reads as TGTGCCAGCAGGGGGGACACCGAAGACACCTTC. Amino acids: CASRGDTEDTF. Drawing the rest from reference TRBV5-5 and TRBJ1-2, the complete variable domain is DAGVTQSPTHLIKTRGQQVTLRCSPISGHKSVSWYQQVLGQGPQFIFQYYEKEERGRGNFPDRFSARQFPNYSSELNVNALLLGDSALYLCASRGDTEDTFGSGTRLTVV.

The chain has TRBV19 and TRBJ1-5; 7 bases are a match to TRBD1. CDR1 is LNHDA, CDR2 SQIVND, per germline (reference sequence). V was pared by 7 bases and J by 0 bases, with 3 bases of the junction left unmatched. The CDR3 sequence is 14 residues long. CDR3 region: CASISGGSNQPQHF. For the CDR3, the DNA is TGTGCCAGTATCTCAGGGGGTAGCAATCAGCCCCAGCATTTT.

This clone was detected a few times. The chain combines TRBV30 with TRBJ1-6; TRBD1 matches at 7 bases. Germline lookup yields CDR1 GTSNPN and CDR2 SVGIG (reference sequence). The V and J ends lost 2 bases and 7 bases, in that order; junction bases with no gene match: 11. The CDR3 has 16 amino acids. This chain's CDR3 is CAWSRSAGDRNSPLHF. For the CDR3, the DNA is TGTGCCTGGAGTCGTTCGGCCGGGGACAGAAATTCACCCCTCCACTTT. The entire variable domain, with the rest obtained from reference TRBV30 and TRBJ1-6, is as follows: SQTIHQWPATLVQPVGSPLSLECTVEGTSNPNLYWYRQAAGRGLQLLFYSVGIGQISSEVPQNLSASRPQDRQFILSSKKLLLSDSGFYLCAWSRSAGDRNSPLHFGNGTRLTVT.

This clone was seen once. The chain couples TRBV5-4 to TRBJ2-7; D is perhaps TRBD1 (6 bases). Germline V gene lookup returns CDR1 SGHNT and CDR2 YYREEE (reference sequence). Trimming pared 4 bases from V and 3 bases from J, leaving 14 bases between. The CDR3 is made up of 14 amino acids. DNA of the CDR3: TGTGCCAGCAGCGAGGACAGTTCGATCTACGAGCAGTACTTC. It translates to CASSEDSSIYEQYF.

V is TRBV7-9 and J is TRBJ1-2, with a weak D call TRBD1 (6 bases). V was trimmed by 2 bases and J by 4 bases, leaving 14 bases between them. From germline, CDR1 is SEHNR and CDR2 FQNEAQ (reference sequence). The CDR3 is 15 residues long. The CDR3 protein is CASSLSGTGSYGYTF. CDR3 DNA sequence: TGTGCCAGCAGCTTATCGGGTACAGGGAGCTATGGCTACACCTTC. The complete variable domain, with remaining parts taken from reference TRBV7-9 and TRBJ1-2, reads DTGVSQNPRHKITKRGQNVTFRCDPISEHNRLYWYRQTLGQGPEFLTYFQNEAQLEKSRLLSDRFSAERPKGSFSTLEIQRTEQGDSAMYLCASSLSGTGSYGYTFGSGTRLTVV.

This clone occurred a few times. The chain uses TRBV20-1 and TRBJ1-2, with D tentatively TRBD1 (5 bases). V lost 3 bases, J lost 4 bases, and 9 bases lay in between. CDR3 length equals 12 residues. The germline V gene has CDR1 DFQATT and CDR2 SNEGSKA (reference sequence). CDR3 coding DNA: TGCAGTGCTAGTGGGGCAGCCTATGGCTACACCTTC. It translates to CSASGAAYGYTF.

This chain connects TRBV3-1 (or the pseudogene TRBV3-2) to TRBJ1-1; D unclear. V dropped 6 bases and J dropped 5 bases, with 16 bases sitting between them. Germline V gene lookup returns CDR1 LGHDT and CDR2 YNNKEL (reference sequence). The length of the CDR3 is 14 residues. CDR3 DNA sequence: TGTGCCAGCAGATCAGGCGGGGAGAGGACTGAAGCTTTCTTT. It specifies CASRSGGERTEAFF.

V usage is TRBV5-1 and J usage is TRBJ2-5; 7 bases are a match to TRBD1. Trimming cost V 4 bases and J 1 base; bases outside gene matches: 4. The CDR3 runs 14 residues. Per germline, CDR1 SGHRS and CDR2 YFSETQ. This chain's CDR3 is CASSPGDSQETQYF. DNA of the CDR3: TGCGCCAGCAGCCCCGGGGACAGCCAAGAGACCCAGTACTTC.

This chain links TRBV7-2 with TRBJ2-3; the match to TRBD2 covers 10 bases. This CDR3 spans 16 amino acids. Unmatched junction bases numbered 6, after V lost 6 bases and J lost 0 bases. From germline, CDR1 is SGHTA and CDR2 FQGNSA. CDR3 sequence (DNA): TGTGCCAGCAGGTGGACTAGCGGCACTAGCACAGATACGCAGTATTTT. Encoded protein: CASRWTSGTSTDTQYF.

This chain joins TRBV5-4 and TRBJ1-1; no firm D call. The V end lost 4 bases, the J end lost 7 bases, and 14 bases lay between the germline ends. CDR3 length: 13 amino acids. Germline loops: CDR1 SGHNT, CDR2 YYREEE (reference sequence). CDR3 residues: CASSRSGGSEAFF. The CDR3 region has the DNA TGTGCCAGCAGCCGCTCCGGAGGGAGTGAAGCTTTCTTT.

This chain joins TRBV12-5 and TRBJ1-5; perhaps TRBD1 as D (5 bases). With 0 bases removed from V and 0 bases from J, the gap between germline ends came to 9 bases. The CDR3 contains 16 residues. From germline, CDR1 is LGHNT and CDR2 FRNRAP. The CDR3, as DNA: TGTGCTAGTGGTTTGGTCAGGGCGGATAGCAATCAGCCCCAGCATTTT. This gives the protein CASGLVRADSNQPQHF.

CDR3: CASRRQGMGVYGYTF. The DNA of the CDR3 is TGTGCCAGCAGGCGACAGGGAATGGGAGTCTATGGCTACACCTTC. This chain joins TRBV6-5 and TRBJ1-2, with 7 bases fitting TRBD1. CDR1 and CDR2 (germline): MNHEY, SVGAGI. The CDR3 totals 15 residues. The V segment lost 6 bases and the J segment 4 bases; nucleotides outside the gene matches: 11.

Only one count was recorded for this clone. The chain joins TRBV5-1 to TRBJ1-2; TRBD1 is a possible D gene (5 bases). V was clipped by 9 bases and J by 2 bases, with 14 bases between them. The CDR3 contains 13 residues. Germline CDR1 reads SGHRS; CDR2 reads YFSETQ. CDR3 bases: TGCGCCACCTCGGACACCGGAAACTATGGCTACACCTTC. It yields the protein CATSDTGNYGYTF.

In this sample, this clone turned up a few times. The chain combines TRBV19 with TRBJ2-3; no definite D call. The length of the CDR3 is 14 residues. The germline V and J ends were trimmed by 0 bases and 9 bases, with 13 bases remaining between them. Germline CDR1 reads LNHDA; CDR2 reads SQIVND (reference sequence). The DNA of the CDR3 is TGTGCCAGTAGTATAGACCTACAGATGACGACGCAGTATTTT. Its translation is CASSIDLQMTTQYF. The whole variable domain, filled in from reference TRBV19 and TRBJ2-3, reads DGGITQSPKYLFRKEGQNVTLSCEQNLNHDAMYWYRQDPGQGLRLIYYSQIVNDFQKGDIAEGYSVSREKKESFPLTVTSAQKNPTAFYLCASSIDLQMTTQYFGPGTRLTVL.

V and J are TRBV15 and TRBJ2-3; possible D gene TRBD2, 6 bases. This CDR3 has 14 residues. Germline V gives CDR1 LNHNV, CDR2 YYDKDF (reference sequence). V dropped 4 bases and J dropped 4 bases, with 12 bases sitting between them. The CDR3 sequence is CATSNRETPDTQYF. For the CDR3, the DNA is TGTGCCACCAGCAACCGGGAGACACCAGATACGCAGTATTTT.

The gene calls are TRBV15 and TRBJ2-5; TRBD1 matches 7 bases. After removal of 1 base from V and 1 base from J, the junction contained 9 bases not matched to a gene. CDR1 is LNHNV and CDR2 is YYDKDF in the germline V gene (reference sequence). The CDR3 extends over 17 amino acids. Written as DNA, the CDR3 is TGTGCCACCAGCAGAGGTACTTCGGGACAGCTCCAAGAGACCCAGTACTTC. It yields the protein CATSRGTSGQLQETQYF.

The chain couples TRBV6-5 to TRBJ1-1; tentative D call: TRBD1 (5 bases). Germline V CDR1 and CDR2: MNHEY, SVGAGI. This CDR3 is built from 14 residues. Trimming removed 2 bases from V and 4 bases from J, with 11 bases in between. The CDR3 spells CASSYLQGGTEAFF. CDR3 DNA: TGTGCCAGCAGTTACCTTCAGGGTGGCACTGAAGCTTTCTTT.